This paragraph reports one TCR beta chain. The antigen is undetermined. The data were taken from a study of shared clonotypes between healthy human individuals. Profiling relied on immunoSEQ multiplex PCR, and the TCRdb table lists in-frame clones only, not all of them. This sample has 730,000 or so clones, with 60% to 80% found just once. Whole-study results and caveats: Among four donors, approximately 5% of naive CD4 clonotypes were found in common. Sequencing depth was expected to affect clonotype sharing among donors. Estimated richness was generally greater in naive than memory subsets.

The CDR3 is made up of 18 amino acids. Trimming cost V 3 bases and J 7 bases; bases outside gene matches: 13. The V gene's germline CDR1 is MGHDK and CDR2 SYGVNS. The sequenced sample was memory CD4+ T cells sorted from blood. The subset was: CD45RA-negative fraction. The chain recombines TRBV25-1 with TRBJ2-3; 13 nucleotides line up with TRBD2. The source is a woman in her 30s in good health. The CDR3, as DNA: TGTGCCAGCAGTGATTATAGGACTCCGGGACTAGCGGGATATACGCAGTATTTT. Protein: CASSDYRTPGLAGYTQYF.